This record covers a single T cell receptor (beta chain). Profiled with immunoSEQ multiplex PCR; TCRdb holds only in-frame clones, not every one. The sample gives tens of thousands of clones, over 75% of which show up once; less than 10% is in the top ten. CDR3 length equals 16 residues. Germline CDR1 reads SGHTA; CDR2 reads FQGNSA. Losses at the gene ends were 5 bases for V and 3 bases for J; bases not matched to a gene: 11. The record originates from a study of PD-1 blockade in classical Hodgkin lymphoma. Described time point: cycle 4 day 1 (C4D1), after less than seven weeks of nivolumab. All trial patients relapsed after autologous stem cell transplantation.

This material consisted of peripheral blood mononuclear cells (PBMCs), taken before the fourth cycle of nivolumab. The sequence derives from a human donor with classical Hodgkin lymphoma. The rearrangement joins TRBV7-2 to TRBJ2-7; 9 bases fit TRBD1. This CDR3 reads CASSPTPTGGGYEQYF. CDR3 DNA sequence: TGTGCCAGCAGCCCAACCCCGACAGGGGGAGGCTACGAGCAGTACTTC.